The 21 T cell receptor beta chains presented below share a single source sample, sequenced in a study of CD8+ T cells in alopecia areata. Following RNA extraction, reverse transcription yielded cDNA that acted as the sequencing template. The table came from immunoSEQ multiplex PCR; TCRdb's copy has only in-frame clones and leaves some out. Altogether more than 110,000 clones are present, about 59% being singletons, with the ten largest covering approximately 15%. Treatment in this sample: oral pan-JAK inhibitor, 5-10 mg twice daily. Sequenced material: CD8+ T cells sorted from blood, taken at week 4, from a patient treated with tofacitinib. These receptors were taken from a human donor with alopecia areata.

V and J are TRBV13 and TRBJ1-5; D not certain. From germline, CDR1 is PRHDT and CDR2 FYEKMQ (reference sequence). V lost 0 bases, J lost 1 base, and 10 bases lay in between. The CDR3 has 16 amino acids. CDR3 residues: CASSLGKGESNQPQHF. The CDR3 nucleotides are TGTGCCAGCAGCTTAGGCAAGGGCGAGAGCAATCAGCCCCAGCATTTT.

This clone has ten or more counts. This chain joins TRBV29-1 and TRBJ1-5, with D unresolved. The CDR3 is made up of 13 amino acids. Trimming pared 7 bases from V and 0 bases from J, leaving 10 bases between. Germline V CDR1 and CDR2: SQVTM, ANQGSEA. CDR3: CSAPRVSNQPQHF. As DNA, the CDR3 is TGCAGCGCCCCGCGGGTTAGCAATCAGCCCCAGCATTTT.

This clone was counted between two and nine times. CDR3 in amino acids: CASHQSGGGYTF. DNA of the CDR3: TGTGCCAGCCATCAGTCAGGCGGGGGCTACACCTTC. The V and J genes are TRBV5-6 and TRBJ1-2; D is ambiguous. Germline V lookup: CDR1 SGHDT, CDR2 YYEEEE. Trimming took off 7 bases at V and 8 bases at J, with 15 bases between the two ends. The CDR3 is made up of 12 amino acids. The full variable domain, completed using reference TRBV5-6 and TRBJ1-2, is DAGVTQSPTHLIKTRGQQVTLRCSPKSGHDTVSWYQQALGQGPQFIFQYYEEEERQRGNFPDRFSGHQFPNYSSELNVNALLLGDSALYLCASHQSGGGYTFGSGTRLTVV.

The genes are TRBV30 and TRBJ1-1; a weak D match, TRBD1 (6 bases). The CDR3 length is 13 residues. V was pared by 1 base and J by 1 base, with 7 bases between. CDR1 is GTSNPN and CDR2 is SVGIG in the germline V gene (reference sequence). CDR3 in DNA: TGTGCCTGGAGTGGGGACACGAACACTGAAGCTTTCTTT. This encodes CAWSGDTNTEAFF.

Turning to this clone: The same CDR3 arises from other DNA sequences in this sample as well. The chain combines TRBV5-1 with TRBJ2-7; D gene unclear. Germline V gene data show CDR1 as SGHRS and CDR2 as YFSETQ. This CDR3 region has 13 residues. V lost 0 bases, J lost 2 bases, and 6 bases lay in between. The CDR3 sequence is CASSLAGTYEQYF. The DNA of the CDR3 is TGCGCCAGCAGCTTGGCCGGTACCTACGAGCAGTACTTC. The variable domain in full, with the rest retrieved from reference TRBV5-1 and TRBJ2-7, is KAGVTQTPRYLIKTRGQQVTLSCSPISGHRSVSWYQQTPGQGLQFLFEYFSETQRNKGNFPGRFSGRQFSNSRSEMNVSTLELGDSALYLCASSLAGTYEQYFGPGTRLTVT.

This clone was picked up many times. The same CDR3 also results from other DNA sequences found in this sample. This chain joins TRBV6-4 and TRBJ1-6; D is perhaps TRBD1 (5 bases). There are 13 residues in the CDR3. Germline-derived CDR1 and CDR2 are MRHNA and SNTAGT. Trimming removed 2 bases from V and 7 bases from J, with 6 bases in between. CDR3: CASSDRDNSPLHF. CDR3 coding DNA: TGTGCCAGCAGTGACCGGGACAATTCACCCCTCCACTTT.

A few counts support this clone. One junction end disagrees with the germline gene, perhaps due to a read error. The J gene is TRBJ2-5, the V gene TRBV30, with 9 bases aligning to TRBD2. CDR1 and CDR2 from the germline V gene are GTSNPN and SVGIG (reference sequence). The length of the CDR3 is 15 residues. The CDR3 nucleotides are TGTGCCTGGACTCGGCTAGCGGGGTTCCAAGGGACCCAGTACTTC. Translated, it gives CAWTRLAGFQGTQYF.

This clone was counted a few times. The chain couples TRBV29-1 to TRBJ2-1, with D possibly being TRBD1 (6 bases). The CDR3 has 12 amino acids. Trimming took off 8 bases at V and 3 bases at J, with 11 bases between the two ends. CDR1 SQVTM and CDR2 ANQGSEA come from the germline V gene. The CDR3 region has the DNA TGCAGCCATGGACAGAACTACAATGAGCAGTTCTTC. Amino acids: CSHGQNYNEQFF.

Here the CDR3 reads CASSFWAVEGNQPQHF. CDR3 sequence (DNA): TGTGCCAGCAGCTTTTGGGCGGTTGAAGGCAATCAGCCCCAGCATTTT. The chain recombines TRBV7-8 with TRBJ1-5; no reliable D call. There are 16 residues in the CDR3. Germline V gives CDR1 SGHVS, CDR2 FQNEAQ. Trimming removed 3 bases at V and 2 bases at J, with 14 bases between. The complete variable domain, with remaining parts taken from reference TRBV7-8 and TRBJ1-5, reads GAGVSQSPRYKVAKRGQDVALRCDPISGHVSLFWYQQALGQGPEFLTYFQNEAQLDKSGLPSDRFFAERPEGSVSTLKIQRTQQEDSAVYLCASSFWAVEGNQPQHFGDGTRLSIL.

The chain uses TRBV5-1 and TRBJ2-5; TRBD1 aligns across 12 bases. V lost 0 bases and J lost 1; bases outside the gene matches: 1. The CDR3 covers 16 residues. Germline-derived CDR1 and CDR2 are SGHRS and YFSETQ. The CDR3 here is CASSLGDRGLQETQYF. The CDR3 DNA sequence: TGCGCCAGCAGCTTGGGGGACAGGGGGCTCCAAGAGACCCAGTACTTC.

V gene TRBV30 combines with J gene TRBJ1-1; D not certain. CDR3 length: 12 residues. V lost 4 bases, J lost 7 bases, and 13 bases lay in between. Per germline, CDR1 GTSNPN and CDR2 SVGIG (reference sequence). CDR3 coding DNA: TGTGCCTGGAATGCGGGAATGGTTGAAGCTTTCTTT. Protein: CAWNAGMVEAFF.

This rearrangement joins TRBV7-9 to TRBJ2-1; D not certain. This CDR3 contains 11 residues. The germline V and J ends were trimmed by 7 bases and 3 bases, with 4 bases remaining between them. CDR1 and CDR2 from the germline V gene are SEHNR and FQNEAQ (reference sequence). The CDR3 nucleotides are TGTGCCAGCAAACTCTACAATGAGCAGTTCTTC. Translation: CASKLYNEQFF.

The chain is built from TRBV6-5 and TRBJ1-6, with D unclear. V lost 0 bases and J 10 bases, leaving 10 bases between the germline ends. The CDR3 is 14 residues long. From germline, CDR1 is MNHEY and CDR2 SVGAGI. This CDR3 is CASSYSGVFSPLHF. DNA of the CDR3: TGTGCCAGCAGTTACTCTGGCGTTTTCTCACCCCTCCACTTT.

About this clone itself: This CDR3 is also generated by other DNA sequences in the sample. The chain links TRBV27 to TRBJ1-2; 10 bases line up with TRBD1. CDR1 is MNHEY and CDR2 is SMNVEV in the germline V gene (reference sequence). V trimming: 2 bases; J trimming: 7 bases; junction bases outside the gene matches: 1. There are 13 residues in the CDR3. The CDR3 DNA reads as TGTGCCAGCAGTTTAGGGACAGGGGTTGGCTACACCTTC. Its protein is CASSLGTGVGYTF.

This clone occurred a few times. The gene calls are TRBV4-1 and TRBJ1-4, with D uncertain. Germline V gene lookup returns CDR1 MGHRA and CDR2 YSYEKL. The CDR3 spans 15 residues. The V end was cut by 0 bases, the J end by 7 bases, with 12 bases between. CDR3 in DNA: TGCGCCAGCAGCCAAGAGATACAGCCTGTTGAAAAACTGTTTTTT. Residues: CASSQEIQPVEKLFF.

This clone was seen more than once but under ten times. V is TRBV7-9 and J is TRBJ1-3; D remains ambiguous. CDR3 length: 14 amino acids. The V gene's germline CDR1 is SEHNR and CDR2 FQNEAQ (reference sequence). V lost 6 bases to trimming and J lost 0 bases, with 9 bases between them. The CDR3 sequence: CASSGWDSGNTIYF. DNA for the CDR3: TGTGCCAGCAGTGGTTGGGACTCTGGAAACACCATATATTTT.

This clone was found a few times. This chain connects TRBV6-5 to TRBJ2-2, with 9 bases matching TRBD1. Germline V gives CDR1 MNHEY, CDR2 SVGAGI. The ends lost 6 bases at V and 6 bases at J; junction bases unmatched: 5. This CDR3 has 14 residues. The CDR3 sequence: CASRRTGEAGELFF. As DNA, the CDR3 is TGTGCCAGCAGACGGACAGGGGAAGCCGGGGAGCTGTTTTTT.

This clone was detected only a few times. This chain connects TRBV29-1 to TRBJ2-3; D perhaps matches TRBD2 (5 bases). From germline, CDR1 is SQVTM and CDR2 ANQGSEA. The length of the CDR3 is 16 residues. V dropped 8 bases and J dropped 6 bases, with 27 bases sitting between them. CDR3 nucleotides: TGCAGCCTCGCCCGGCCCGCGGGTGGAGGAGTTGATACGCAGTATTTT. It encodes CSLARPAGGGVDTQYF.

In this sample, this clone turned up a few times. CDR3 coding DNA: TGTGCCAGCAGCCCCACAAGAACCGGGGAGCTGTTTTTT. Amino acid sequence: CASSPTRTGELFF. The chain combines TRBV13 with TRBJ2-2; no clear D gene. This CDR3 is built from 13 residues. V gave up 5 bases and J gave up 5 bases, with 9 bases separating them. Germline lookup yields CDR1 PRHDT and CDR2 FYEKMQ (reference sequence).

CDR3 in amino acids: CSVEGLEGHPNYGYTF. CDR3 nucleotides: TGCAGCGTTGAAGGACTGGAGGGCCACCCAAACTATGGCTACACCTTC. The rearrangement uses TRBV29-1 and TRBJ1-2, with D unresolved. This CDR3 spans 16 amino acids. V gave up 1 base and J gave up 2 bases, with 17 bases separating them. Germline CDR1 and CDR2: SQVTM and ANQGSEA.

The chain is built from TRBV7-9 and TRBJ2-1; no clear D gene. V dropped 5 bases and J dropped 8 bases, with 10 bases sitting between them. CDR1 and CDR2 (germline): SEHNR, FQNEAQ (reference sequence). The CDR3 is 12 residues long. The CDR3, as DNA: TGTGCCAGCAGCGAGGCGTCCGATGAGCAGTTCTTC. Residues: CASSEASDEQFF.